Listed below are T cell receptor beta chains from one sample, sequenced in a study of T cell repertoires in cytomegalovirus infection. From the reads, TCRdb called clonotypes with MiXCR, one entry per CDR3 protein. The table includes over 250,000 distinct CDR3 sequences, roughly 25% detected once. The sample was PBMCs. Every receptor here comes from a human donor in good health (CMV status not recorded). Some clones in this sample may be carry-over from other donors' samples. Both conserved end residues are part of each CDR3. The order of the fields is V gene, D gene, clone size, J gene, CDR3 DNA, CDR3 protein. D genes are given only for firm matches. Clone sizes are given selectively: once, few, many, or a class where the clone is expanded.

TRBV12-3/TRBV12-4,TRBD2,few,TRBJ2-1,TGTGCCAGCAGTTTAGGGGGGGGGGGGGGTGAGCAGTTCTTC,CASSLGGGGGEQFF
TRBV12-3/TRBV12-4,NA,NA,TRBJ2-7,TGTGCCAGCAGTTTACTGGGGGGGGCGCACGAGCAGTACTTC,CASSLLGGAHEQYF
TRBV19,NA,NA,TRBJ1-2,TGTGCCAGTAGTATGGACTGGGACTATGGCTACACCTTC,CASSMDWDYGYTF
TRBV20-1,TRBD2,NA,TRBJ2-7,TGCAGTGCTAGGTCCGGGGGGAAGAACGAGCAGTACTTC,CSARSGGKNEQYF
TRBV29-1,NA,NA,TRBJ2-7,TGCAGCGTTAATGAGGACGGAGACGAGCAGTACTTC,CSVNEDGDEQYF
TRBV12-3/TRBV12-4,TRBD2,many,TRBJ2-2,TGTGCCAGCAGTTTTCCCCTAGCGGAGGGGAACACCGGGGAGCTGTTTTTT,CASSFPLAEGNTGELFF
TRBV11-2,TRBD1,many,TRBJ1-6,TGTGCCAGCAGCCTTGGAGGGACAGGGTATTCACCCCTCCACTTT,CASSLGGTGYSPLHF
TRBV6-5,NA,few,TRBJ1-6,TGTGCCAGCATAGGGGCGGGGCAGCTTATTTCACCCCTCCACTTT,CASIGAGQLISPLHF
TRBV12-3/TRBV12-4,NA,many,TRBJ2-7,TGTGCCAGCAGTTTAGGTAGGGGTGGGACCTACGAGCAGTACTTC,CASSLGRGGTYEQYF
TRBV6-6,TRBD1,NA,TRBJ2-2,TGTGCCAGCATCACGGACAGGGGGCACACCGGGGAGCTGTTTTTT,CASITDRGHTGELFF
TRBV14,NA,few,TRBJ1-1,TGTGCCAGCAGCCAAGGGATTGGCCTTGGGGGAAACAGTGAAGCTTTCTTT,CASSQGIGLGGNSEAFF
TRBV6-5,TRBD1,few,TRBJ1-2,TGTGCCAGCAGTTACGGAACAGGGGGTAGAGACACCTTC,CASSYGTGGRDTF
TRBV6-1,NA,few,TRBJ2-1,TGTGCCAGCAGTGAAAACAGAGACAATGAGCAGTTCTTC,CASSENRDNEQFF
TRBV4-3,TRBD1,many,TRBJ1-5,TGCGCCAGCAGCCACGACAGGGGTCAGCCCCAGCATTTT,CASSHDRGQPQHF
TRBV28,TRBD1,NA,TRBJ1-1,TGTGCCAGCAGTCCTCCCCTCGGAACAGGGGCGGACACTGAAGCTTTCTTT,CASSPPLGTGADTEAFF
TRBV7-2,TRBD1,many,TRBJ1-1,TGTGCCAGCAGCTTAGACGCGTCCGGGACAGTCGAGGCTTTCTTT,CASSLDASGTVEAFF
TRBV6-1,TRBD1,NA,TRBJ2-5,TGTGCCAGCAGTGCCTTAGGACAGGGACAAGAGACCCAGTACTTC,CASSALGQGQETQYF
TRBV7-2,TRBD2,many,TRBJ2-1,TGTGCCAGCAGCTTAGTTAGCGGGAGTACCTACAATGAGCAGTTCTTC,CASSLVSGSTYNEQFF
TRBV28,TRBD1,few,TRBJ2-4,TGTGCCAGCAGTTCCCGACAGGGGATGGGAGATCTTCAGTACTTC,CASSSRQGMGDLQYF
TRBV7-2,NA,many,TRBJ2-5,TGTGCCAGCAGCCGGGCGGGTAGAAAAGTAAACGAGACCCAGTACTTC,CASSRAGRKVNETQYF
TRBV5-1,TRBD2,NA,TRBJ2-7,TGCGCCAGCAGCGCTCGGGGGTCGGGACTAGCGGGCGAGCAGTACTTC,CASSARGSGLAGEQYF
TRBV5-1,NA,NA,TRBJ2-5,TGCGCCAGCAGCCCGGGGGTCGAAGAGTACCAAGAGACCCAGTACTTC,CASSPGVEEYQETQYF